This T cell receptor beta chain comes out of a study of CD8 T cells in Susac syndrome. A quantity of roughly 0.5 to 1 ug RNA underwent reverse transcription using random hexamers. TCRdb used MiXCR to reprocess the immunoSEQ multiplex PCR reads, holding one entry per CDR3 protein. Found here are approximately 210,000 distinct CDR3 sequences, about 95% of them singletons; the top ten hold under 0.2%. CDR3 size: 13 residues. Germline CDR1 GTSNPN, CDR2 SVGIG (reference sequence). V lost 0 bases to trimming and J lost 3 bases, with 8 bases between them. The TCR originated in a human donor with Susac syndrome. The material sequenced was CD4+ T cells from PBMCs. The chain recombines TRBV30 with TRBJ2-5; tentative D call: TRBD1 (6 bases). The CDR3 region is CAWSVSGEETQYF. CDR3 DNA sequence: TGTGCCTGGAGTGTGTCAGGGGAAGAGACCCAGTACTTC.